The source of this T cell receptor beta chain is a study of blood T cell repertoires in COVID-19. At the level of the study: COVID-19 samples, acute and convalescent, were from the United States, Italy and Spain.

Original processing notes: Amplification with reference gene primers provided the estimates of nucleated cell counts. Some clones are missing from TCRdb's copy, which holds only in-frame ones; the method was immunoSEQ multiplex PCR. V, J and clone size were drawn from that table, and D and trimming were deduced from the DNA. The sample consists of over 200,000 clones, around 89% of them appearing once. The CDR3 runs to 14 residues. Germline CDR1 and CDR2: SGHDT and YYEEEE. J gave up 0 bases and V 3 bases, and 3 bases lay outside the gene matches. The chain employs TRBV5-6 and TRBJ2-7; 7 bases match TRBD1. The source is a man between 25 and 39 years old with COVID-19, enrolled during active disease. Sequenced sample: peripheral blood. The CDR3 DNA sequence: TGTGCCAGCAGCTCCTGGGACAGCTCCTACGAGCAGTACTTC. As protein: CASSSWDSSYEQYF. Full variable domain (remainder filled in from reference TRBV5-6 and TRBJ2-7): DAGVTQSPTHLIKTRGQQVTLRCSPKSGHDTVSWYQQALGQGPQFIFQYYEEEERQRGNFPDRFSGHQFPNYSSELNVNALLLGDSALYLCASSSWDSSYEQYFGPGTRLTVT.